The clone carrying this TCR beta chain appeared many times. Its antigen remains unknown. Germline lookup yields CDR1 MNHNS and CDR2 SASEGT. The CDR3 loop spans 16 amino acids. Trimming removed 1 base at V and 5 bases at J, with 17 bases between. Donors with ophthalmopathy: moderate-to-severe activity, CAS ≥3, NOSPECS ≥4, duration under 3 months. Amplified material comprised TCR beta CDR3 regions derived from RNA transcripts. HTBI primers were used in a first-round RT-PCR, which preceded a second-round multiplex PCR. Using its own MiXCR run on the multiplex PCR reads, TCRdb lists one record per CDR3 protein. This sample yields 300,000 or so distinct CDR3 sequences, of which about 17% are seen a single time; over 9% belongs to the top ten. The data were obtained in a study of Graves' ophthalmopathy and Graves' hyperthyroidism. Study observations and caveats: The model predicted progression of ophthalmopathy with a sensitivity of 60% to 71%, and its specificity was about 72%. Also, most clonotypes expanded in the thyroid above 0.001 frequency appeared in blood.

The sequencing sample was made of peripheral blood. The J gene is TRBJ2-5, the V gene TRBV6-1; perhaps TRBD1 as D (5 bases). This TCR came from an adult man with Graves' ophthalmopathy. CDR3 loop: CASSEDWSGARETQYF. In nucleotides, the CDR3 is TGTGCCAGCAGTGAAGATTGGAGTGGGGCCCGGGAGACCCAGTACTTC.